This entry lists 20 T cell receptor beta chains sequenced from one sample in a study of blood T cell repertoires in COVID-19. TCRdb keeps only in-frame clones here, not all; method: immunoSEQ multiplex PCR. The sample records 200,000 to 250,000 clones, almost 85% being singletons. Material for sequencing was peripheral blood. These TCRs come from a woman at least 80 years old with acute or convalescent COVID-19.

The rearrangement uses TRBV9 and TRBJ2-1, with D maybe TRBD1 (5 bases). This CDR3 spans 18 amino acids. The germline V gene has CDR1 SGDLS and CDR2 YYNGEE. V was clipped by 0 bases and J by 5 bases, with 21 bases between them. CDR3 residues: CASSVGGRADVSDNEQFF. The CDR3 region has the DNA TGTGCCAGCAGCGTAGGCGGCAGGGCCGACGTGTCCGACAATGAGCAGTTCTTC.

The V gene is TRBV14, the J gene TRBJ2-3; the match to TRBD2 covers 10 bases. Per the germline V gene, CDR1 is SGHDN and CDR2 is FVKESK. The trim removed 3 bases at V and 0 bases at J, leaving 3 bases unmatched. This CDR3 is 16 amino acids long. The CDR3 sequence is CASSQKLAGSTDTQYF. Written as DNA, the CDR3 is TGTGCCAGCAGCCAGAAACTAGCGGGGAGCACAGATACGCAGTATTTT.

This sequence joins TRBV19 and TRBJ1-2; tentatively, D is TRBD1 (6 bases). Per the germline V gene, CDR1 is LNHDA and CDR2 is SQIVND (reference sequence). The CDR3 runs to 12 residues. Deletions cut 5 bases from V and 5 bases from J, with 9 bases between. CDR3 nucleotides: TGTGCCAGTAGTTTCCAGGGGTATGGCTACACCTTC. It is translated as CASSFQGYGYTF.

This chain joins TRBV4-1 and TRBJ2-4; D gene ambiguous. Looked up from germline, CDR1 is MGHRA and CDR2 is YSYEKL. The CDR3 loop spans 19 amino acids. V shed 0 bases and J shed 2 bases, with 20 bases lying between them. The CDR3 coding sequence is TGCGCCAGCAGCCAAGAAGAGACTTTCCAGCCGCGAACCAAAAACATTCAGTACTTC. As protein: CASSQEETFQPRTKNIQYF.

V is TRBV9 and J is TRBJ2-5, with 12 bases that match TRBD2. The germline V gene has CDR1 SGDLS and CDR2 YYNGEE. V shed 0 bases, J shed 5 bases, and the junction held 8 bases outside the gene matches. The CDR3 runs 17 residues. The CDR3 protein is CASSVGLAGGRTETQYF. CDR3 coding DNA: TGTGCCAGCAGCGTAGGTCTAGCGGGGGGGCGGACTGAGACCCAGTACTTC.

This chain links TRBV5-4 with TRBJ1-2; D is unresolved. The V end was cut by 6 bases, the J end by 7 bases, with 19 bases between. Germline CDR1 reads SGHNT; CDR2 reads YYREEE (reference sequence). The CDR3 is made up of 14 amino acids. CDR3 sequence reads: CASNPEPGWVGYTF. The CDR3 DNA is TGTGCCAGCAACCCGGAGCCGGGGTGGGTTGGCTACACCTTC.

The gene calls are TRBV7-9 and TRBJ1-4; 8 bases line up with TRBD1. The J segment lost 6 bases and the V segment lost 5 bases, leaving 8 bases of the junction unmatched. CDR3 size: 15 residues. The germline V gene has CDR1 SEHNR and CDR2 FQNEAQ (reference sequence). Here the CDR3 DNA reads TGTGCCAGCAGCCCCCCGGGGACAGGTTATGAAAAACTGTTTTTT. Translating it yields CASSPPGTGYEKLFF.

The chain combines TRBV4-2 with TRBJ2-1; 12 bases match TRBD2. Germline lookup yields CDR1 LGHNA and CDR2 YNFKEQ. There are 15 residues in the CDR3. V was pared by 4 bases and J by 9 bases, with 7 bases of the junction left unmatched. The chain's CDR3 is CASSPRLAGVVEQFF. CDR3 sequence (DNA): TGTGCCAGCAGCCCACGACTAGCGGGAGTTGTTGAGCAGTTCTTC.

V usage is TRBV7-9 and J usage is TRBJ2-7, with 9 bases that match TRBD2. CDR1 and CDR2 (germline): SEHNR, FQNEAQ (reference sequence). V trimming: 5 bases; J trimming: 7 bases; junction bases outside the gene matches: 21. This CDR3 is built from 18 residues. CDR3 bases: TGTGCCAGCAGCGAAAGGCGGGGGTGGACTAGCGACGCGGGGGAGCAGTACTTC. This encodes CASSERRGWTSDAGEQYF.

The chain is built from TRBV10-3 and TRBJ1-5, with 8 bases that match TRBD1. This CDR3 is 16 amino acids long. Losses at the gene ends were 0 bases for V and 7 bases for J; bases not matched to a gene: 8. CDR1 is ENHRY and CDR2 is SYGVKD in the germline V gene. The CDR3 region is CAISESPGQGSQPQHF. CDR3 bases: TGTGCCATCAGTGAGTCGCCTGGACAGGGAAGCCAGCCCCAGCATTTT.

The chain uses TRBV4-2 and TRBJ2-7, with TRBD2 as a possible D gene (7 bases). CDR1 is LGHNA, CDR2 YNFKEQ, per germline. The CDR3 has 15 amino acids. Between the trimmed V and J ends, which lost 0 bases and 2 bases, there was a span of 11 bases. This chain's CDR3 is CASSQDTGRAYEQYF. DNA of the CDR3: TGTGCCAGCAGCCAAGATACAGGGAGGGCCTACGAGCAGTACTTC.

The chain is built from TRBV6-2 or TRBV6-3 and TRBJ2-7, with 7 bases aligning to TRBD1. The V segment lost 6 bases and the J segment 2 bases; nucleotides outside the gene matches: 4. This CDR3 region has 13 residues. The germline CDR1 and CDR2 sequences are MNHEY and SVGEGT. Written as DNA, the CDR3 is TGTGCCAGCAGCCCCGGGACAGCCTACGAGCAGTACTTC. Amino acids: CASSPGTAYEQYF.

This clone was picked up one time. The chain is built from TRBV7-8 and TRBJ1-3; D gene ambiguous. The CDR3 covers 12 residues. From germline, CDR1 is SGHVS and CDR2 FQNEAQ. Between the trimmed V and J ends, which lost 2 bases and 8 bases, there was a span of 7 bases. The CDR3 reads CASSLSSDTIYF. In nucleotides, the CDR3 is TGTGCCAGCAGCTTAAGTTCGGACACCATATATTTT.

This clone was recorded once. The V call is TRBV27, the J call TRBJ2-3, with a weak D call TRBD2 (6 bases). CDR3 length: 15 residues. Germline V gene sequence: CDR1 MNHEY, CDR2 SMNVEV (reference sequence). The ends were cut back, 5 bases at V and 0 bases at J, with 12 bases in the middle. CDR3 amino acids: CASSLGTGSTDTQYF. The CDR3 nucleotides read TGTGCCAGCAGTCTCGGGACTGGCAGCACAGATACGCAGTATTTT.

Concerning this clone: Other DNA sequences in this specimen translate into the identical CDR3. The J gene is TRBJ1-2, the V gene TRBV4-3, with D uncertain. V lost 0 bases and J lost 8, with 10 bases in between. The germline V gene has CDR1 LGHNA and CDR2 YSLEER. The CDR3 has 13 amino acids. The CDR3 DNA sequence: TGCGCCAGCAGCCAAGAAGGAGGGCGAGGCTACACCTTC. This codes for CASSQEGGRGYTF.

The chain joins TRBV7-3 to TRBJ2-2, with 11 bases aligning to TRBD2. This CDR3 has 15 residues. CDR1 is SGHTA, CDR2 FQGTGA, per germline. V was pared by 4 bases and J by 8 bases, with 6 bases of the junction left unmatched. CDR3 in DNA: TGTGCCAGCAGCTCCGAACGACTAGCGGGAGGGGAGCTGTTTTTT. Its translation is CASSSERLAGGELFF. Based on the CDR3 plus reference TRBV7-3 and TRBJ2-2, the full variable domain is GAGVSQTPSNKVTEKGKYVELRCDPISGHTALYWYRQSLGQGPEFLIYFQGTGAADDSGLPNDRFFAVRPEGSVSTLKIQRTERGDSAVYLCASSSERLAGGELFFGEGSRLTVL.

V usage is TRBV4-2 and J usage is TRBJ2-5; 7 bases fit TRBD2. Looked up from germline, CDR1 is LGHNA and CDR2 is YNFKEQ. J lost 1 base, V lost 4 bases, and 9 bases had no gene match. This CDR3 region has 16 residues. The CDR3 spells CASSRRGRDAQETQYF. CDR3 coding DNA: TGTGCCAGCAGCCGACGGGGGAGGGACGCCCAAGAGACCCAGTACTTC.

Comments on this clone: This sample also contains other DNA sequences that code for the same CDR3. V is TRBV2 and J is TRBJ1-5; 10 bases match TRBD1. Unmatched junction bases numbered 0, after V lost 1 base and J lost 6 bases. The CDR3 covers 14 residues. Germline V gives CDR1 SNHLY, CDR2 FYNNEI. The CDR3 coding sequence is TGTGCCAGCAGTGAAGGGACAGGGGGTCAGCCCCAGCATTTT. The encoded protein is CASSEGTGGQPQHF.

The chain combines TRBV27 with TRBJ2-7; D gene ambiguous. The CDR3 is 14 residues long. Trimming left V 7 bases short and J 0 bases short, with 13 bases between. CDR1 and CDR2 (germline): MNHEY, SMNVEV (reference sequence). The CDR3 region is CASIIDAASYEQYF. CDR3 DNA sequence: TGTGCCAGCATTATCGACGCGGCCTCCTACGAGCAGTACTTC.

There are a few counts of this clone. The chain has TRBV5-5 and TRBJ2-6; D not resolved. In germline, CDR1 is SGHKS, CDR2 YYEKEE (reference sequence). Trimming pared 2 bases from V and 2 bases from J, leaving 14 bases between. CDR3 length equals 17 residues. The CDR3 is CASSFNAADAGANVLTF. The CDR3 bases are TGTGCCAGCAGCTTTAACGCGGCAGATGCTGGGGCCAACGTCCTGACTTTC.